The sequence of this T cell receptor (beta chain) was determined in a study of cytomegalovirus exposure and HLA in healthy donors. Regarding the study as a whole: The tendency of first-cohort TCR clusters to co-occur in the 90 to 150 validation repertoires was the finding of a later analysis.

Data came from immunoSEQ multiplex PCR; TCRdb stores just in-frame clones and leaves some out. The table has some 130,000 clones, roughly 87% seen once. Remarks on this clone: The antigen remains unidentified.

Sequenced material: PBMCs. The sequence was collected from a woman between 18 and 29 years old in good health and CMV-seronegative.

The CDR3 coding sequence is TGCGCCAGCAGCTTCTTGACAGGCTACCAAGAGACCCAGTACTTC. Translated: CASSFLTGYQETQYF. The J gene is TRBJ2-5, the V gene TRBV5-1; tentative D call: TRBD1 (6 bases). With 2 bases removed from V and 0 bases from J, the gap between germline ends came to 11 bases. The CDR3 runs to 15 residues. Germline CDR1 SGHRS, CDR2 YFSETQ.